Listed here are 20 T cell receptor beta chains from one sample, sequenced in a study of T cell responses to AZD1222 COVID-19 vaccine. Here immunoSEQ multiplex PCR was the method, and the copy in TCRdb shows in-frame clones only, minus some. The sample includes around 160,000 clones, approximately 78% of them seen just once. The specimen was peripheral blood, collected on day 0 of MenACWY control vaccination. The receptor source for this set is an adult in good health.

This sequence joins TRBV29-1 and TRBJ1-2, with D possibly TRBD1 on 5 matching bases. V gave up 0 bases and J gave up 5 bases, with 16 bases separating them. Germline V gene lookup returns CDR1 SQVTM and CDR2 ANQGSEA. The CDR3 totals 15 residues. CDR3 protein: CSVEDSRDGSYGYTF. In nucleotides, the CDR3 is TGCAGCGTTGAAGATAGCCGGGACGGCAGTTATGGCTACACCTTC.

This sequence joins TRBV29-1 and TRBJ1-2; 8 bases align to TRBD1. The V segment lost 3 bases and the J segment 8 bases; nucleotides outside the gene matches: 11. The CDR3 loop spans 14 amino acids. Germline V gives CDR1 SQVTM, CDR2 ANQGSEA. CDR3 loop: CSVDPHRGAEGYTF. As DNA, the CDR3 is TGCAGCGTTGACCCGCACAGGGGGGCAGAGGGCTACACCTTC.

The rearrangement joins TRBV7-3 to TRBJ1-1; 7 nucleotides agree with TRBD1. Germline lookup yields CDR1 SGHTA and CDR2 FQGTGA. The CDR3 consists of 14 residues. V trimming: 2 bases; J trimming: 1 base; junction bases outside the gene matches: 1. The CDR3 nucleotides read TGTGCCAGCAGCTTAGAGGGGGCGAACACTGAAGCTTTCTTT. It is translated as CASSLEGANTEAFF. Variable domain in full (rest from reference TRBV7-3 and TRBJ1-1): GAGVSQTPSNKVTEKGKYVELRCDPISGHTALYWYRQSLGQGPEFLIYFQGTGAADDSGLPNDRFFAVRPEGSVSTLKIQRTERGDSAVYLCASSLEGANTEAFFGQGTRLTVV.

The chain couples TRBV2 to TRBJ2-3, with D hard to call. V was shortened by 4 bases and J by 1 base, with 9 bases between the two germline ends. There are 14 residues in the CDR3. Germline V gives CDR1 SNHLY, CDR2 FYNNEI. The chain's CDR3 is CASSAMKRTDTQYF. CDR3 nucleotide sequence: TGTGCCAGCAGTGCCATGAAACGCACAGATACGCAGTATTTT.

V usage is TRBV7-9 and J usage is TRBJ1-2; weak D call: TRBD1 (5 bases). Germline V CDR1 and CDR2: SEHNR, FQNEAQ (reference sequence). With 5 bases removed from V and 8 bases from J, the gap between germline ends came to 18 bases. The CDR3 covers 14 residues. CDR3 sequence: CASSRKETVDGYTF. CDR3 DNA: TGTGCCAGCAGCCGTAAAGAGACAGTGGACGGCTACACCTTC.

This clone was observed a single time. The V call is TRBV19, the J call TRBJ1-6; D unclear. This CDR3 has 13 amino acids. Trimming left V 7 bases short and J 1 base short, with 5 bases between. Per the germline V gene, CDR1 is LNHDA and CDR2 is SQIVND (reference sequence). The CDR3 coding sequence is TGTGCCAGTACTGGATCCTATAATTCACCCCTCCACTTT. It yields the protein CASTGSYNSPLHF.

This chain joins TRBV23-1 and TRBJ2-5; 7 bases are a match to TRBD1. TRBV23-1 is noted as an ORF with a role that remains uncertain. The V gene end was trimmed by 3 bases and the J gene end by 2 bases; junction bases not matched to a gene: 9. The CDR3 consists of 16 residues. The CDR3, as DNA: TGCGCCAGCAGTCATCGCCGGACAGGTCCTCAAGAGACCCAGTACTTC. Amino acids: CASSHRRTGPQETQYF.

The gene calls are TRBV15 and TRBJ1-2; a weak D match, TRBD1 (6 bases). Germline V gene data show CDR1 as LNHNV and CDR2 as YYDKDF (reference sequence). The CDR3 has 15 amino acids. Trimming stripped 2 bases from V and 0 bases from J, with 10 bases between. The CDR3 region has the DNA TGTGCCACCAGCAGATCGCGGACAGCTAACTATGGCTACACCTTC. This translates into CATSRSRTANYGYTF.

CDR3 loop: CASSIVAGGADPDTQYF. The CDR3 coding sequence is TGTGCCAGTAGTATAGTGGCGGGTGGAGCGGATCCAGATACGCAGTATTTT. The gene calls are TRBV19 and TRBJ2-3, with D possibly matching TRBD2 (5 bases). The CDR3 runs 17 residues. Per the germline V gene, CDR1 is LNHDA and CDR2 is SQIVND (reference sequence). V was trimmed by 1 base and J by 4 bases, leaving 18 bases between them.

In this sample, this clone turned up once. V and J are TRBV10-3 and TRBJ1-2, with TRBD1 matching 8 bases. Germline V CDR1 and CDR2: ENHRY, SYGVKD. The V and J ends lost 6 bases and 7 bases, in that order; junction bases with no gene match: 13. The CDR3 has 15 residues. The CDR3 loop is CAISAARDRTLGYTF. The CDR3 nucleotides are TGTGCCATCAGCGCCGCCCGGGACAGGACCCTTGGCTACACCTTC.

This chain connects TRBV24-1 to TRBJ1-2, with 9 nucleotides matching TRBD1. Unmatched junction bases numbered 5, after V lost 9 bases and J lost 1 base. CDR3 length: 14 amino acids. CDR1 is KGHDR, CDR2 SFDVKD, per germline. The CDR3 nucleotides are TGTGCCACCCGGGACAGGGCCCATAACTATGGCTACACCTTC. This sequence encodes CATRDRAHNYGYTF.

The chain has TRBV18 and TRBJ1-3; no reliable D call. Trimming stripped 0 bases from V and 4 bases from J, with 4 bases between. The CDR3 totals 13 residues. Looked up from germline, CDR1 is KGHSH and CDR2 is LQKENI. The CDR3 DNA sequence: TGTGCCAGCTCACCACCTTACGGAAACACCATATATTTT. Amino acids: CASSPPYGNTIYF.

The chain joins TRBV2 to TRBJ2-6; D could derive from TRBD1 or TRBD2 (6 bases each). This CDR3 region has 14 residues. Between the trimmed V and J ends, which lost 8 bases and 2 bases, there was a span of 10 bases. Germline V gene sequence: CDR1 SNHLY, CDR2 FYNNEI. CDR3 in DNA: TGTGCCAGCCCAAGGGGGGCTGGGGCCAACGTCCTGACTTTC. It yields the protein CASPRGAGANVLTF.

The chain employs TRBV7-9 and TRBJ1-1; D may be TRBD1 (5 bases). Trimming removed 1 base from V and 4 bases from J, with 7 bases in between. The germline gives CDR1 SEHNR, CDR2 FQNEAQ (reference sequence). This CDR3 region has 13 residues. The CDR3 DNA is TGTGCCAGCAGCTTAGGGGGGTTCACTGAAGCTTTCTTT. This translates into CASSLGGFTEAFF. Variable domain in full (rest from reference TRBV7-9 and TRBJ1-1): DTGVSQNPRHKITKRGQNVTFRCDPISEHNRLYWYRQTLGQGPEFLTYFQNEAQLEKSRLLSDRFSAERPKGSFSTLEIQRTEQGDSAMYLCASSLGGFTEAFFGQGTRLTVV.

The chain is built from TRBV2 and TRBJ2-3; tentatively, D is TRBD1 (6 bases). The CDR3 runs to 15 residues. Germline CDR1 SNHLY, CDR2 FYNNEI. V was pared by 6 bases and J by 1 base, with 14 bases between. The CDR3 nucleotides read TGTGCCAGCAGGATTGGGACACAGGGCACAGATACGCAGTATTTT. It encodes CASRIGTQGTDTQYF.

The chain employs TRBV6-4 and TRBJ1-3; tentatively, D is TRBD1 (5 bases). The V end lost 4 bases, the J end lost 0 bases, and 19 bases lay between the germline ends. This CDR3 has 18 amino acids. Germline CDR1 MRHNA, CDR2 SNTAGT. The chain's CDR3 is CASSGASGQRISGNTIYF. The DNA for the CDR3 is TGTGCCAGCAGTGGGGCTTCCGGACAAAGGATCTCTGGAAACACCATATATTTT.

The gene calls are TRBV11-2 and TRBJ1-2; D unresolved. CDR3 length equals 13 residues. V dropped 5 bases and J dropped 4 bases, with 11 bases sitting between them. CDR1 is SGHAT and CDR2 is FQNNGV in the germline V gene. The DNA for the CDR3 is TGTGCCAGCAGCCCTTCCCTCGGCTATGGCTACACCTTC. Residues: CASSPSLGYGYTF.

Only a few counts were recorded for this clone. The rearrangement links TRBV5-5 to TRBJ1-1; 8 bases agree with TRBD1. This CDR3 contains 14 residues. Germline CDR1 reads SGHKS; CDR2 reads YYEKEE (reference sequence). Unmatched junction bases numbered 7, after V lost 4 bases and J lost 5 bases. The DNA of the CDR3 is TGTGCCAGCAGCACGACAGGGGTGAGAACTGAAGCTTTCTTT. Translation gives CASSTTGVRTEAFF.

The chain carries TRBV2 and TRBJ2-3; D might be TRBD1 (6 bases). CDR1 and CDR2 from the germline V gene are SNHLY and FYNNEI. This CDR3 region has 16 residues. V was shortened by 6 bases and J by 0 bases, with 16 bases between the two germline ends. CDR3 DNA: TGTGCCAGCAGCCCCGGGACAACCGTAAGCACAGATACGCAGTATTTT. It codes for CASSPGTTVSTDTQYF.

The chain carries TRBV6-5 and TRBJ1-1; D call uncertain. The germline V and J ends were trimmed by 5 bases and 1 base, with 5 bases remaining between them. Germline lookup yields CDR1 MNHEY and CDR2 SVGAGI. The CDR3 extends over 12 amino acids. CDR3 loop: CASSRKNTEAFF. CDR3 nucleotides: TGTGCCAGCAGTAGGAAGAACACTGAAGCTTTCTTT.